This T cell receptor beta chain was captured by sequencing in a study of T cells in Graves' hyperthyroidism and ophthalmopathy. Notes on the study in general: Most clonotypes that expanded in the thyroid above 0.001 also showed up in blood. Model output signaled ophthalmopathy a median roughly 6 months ahead of onset.

Diagnostic assessment was based on clinical symptoms, serum thyroxine and TRAb, thyroid ultrasound and orbital computed tomography. The investigators amplified TCR beta CDR3 regions from RNA transcripts. Initially, a first-round RT-PCR of the TCR CDR3 employed the HTBI primer set. TCRdb re-analysed the multiplex PCR reads in MiXCR, keeping a single row per CDR3 protein. Of roughly 510,000 distinct CDR3 sequences listed, 40% to 50% are singletons. Turning to this clonotype: The antigen remains undetermined.

The CDR3 is 13 residues long. Germline V gene lookup returns CDR1 DFQATT and CDR2 SNEGSKA (reference sequence). V lost 5 bases to trimming and J lost 7 bases, with 17 bases between them. The receptor comes from an adult woman with Graves' disease, either hyperthyroidism or ophthalmopathy (not recorded which). This chain links TRBV20-1 with TRBJ1-1, with D unclear. The specimen was peripheral blood or thyroid tissue (not recorded which). CDR3 amino acids: CSARLGGLNEAFF. DNA of the CDR3: TGCAGTGCTCGCCTAGGAGGGCTGAATGAAGCTTTCTTT.